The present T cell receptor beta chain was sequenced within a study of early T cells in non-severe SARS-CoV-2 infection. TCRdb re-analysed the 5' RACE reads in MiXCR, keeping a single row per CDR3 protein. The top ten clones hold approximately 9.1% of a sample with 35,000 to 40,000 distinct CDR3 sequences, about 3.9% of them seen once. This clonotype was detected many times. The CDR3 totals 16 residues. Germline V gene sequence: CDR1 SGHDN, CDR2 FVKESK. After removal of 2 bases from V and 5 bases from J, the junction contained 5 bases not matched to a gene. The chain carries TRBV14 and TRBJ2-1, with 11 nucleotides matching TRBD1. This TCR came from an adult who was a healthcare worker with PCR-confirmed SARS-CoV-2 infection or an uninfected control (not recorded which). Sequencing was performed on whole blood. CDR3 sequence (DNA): TGTGCCAGCAGCCAATTACCGGGACAGGGGGACAATGAGCAGTTCTTC. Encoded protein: CASSQLPGQGDNEQFF.